What follows is one TCR beta chain and its context. Germline V CDR1 and CDR2: SGHRS, YFSETQ. Trimming removed 4 bases from V and 1 base from J, with 8 bases in between. The CDR3 length is 13 residues. The data stem from a study of blood T cell repertoires in COVID-19. At the level of the study: There were acute and convalescent COVID-19 samples, and they came from the United States, Italy and Spain. Sources were T cells, B-cell-depleted T cells, or PBMCs; the material itself was cDNA or gDNA.

Enrolment of Seattle patients took place during active infection, and they were followed longitudinally. Original methodology: Amplification of reference gene primers provided the estimated nucleated cell counts. Sequencing was performed with immunoSEQ multiplex PCR; in TCRdb, only in-frame clones are kept and a portion is missing. The DNA gave D and trimming, while V, J and clone size come from that table. Of almost 350,000 clones in the sample, roughly 89% were seen once. This TCR was sampled from a woman aged 55 to 70 with COVID-19, enrolled during active disease. Sample: peripheral blood. The chain has TRBV5-1 and TRBJ1-1; the D is unclear. The CDR3 nucleotides are TGCGCCAGCAGCAACTCCGGGAACACTGAAGCTTTCTTT. Translating gives CASSNSGNTEAFF.